This TCR beta chain was retrieved from a study of T cell repertoires in cytomegalovirus infection. Study-wide background: Indications came from public TCR beta signatures; they pointed to CMV infection and to a matching HLA type. General observations from the study: Carriers of CMV and the relevant HLA type were discriminated by public TCR beta frequency. Clonotypes of TCR beta that were HLA-C-restricted and CMV-specific dominated the ex vivo response.

TCRdb fed the reads into MiXCR, producing one record per CDR3 protein. The profile shows around 310,000 distinct CDR3 sequences, about a sixth of them singletons. V was trimmed by 5 bases and J by 5 bases, leaving 13 bases between them. The CDR3 spans 14 residues. Germline V gives CDR1 MGHRA, CDR2 YSYEKL. With regard to this clonotype: Its antigen is not identified.

The sequenced sample consisted of PBMCs. The chain employs TRBV4-1 and TRBJ2-1, with D perhaps TRBD1 (6 bases). The clonotype comes from a human donor in good health (CMV status not recorded). Some clones in this sample may be carry-over from other donors' samples. DNA of the CDR3: TGCGCCAGCAGCTACTGGACAGTTAACAATGAGCAGTTCTTC. This translates into CASSYWTVNNEQFF.